This T cell receptor beta chain was profiled in a study of T cells in Graves' hyperthyroidism and ophthalmopathy. About the study: Specimen type is peripheral blood, collected at initial diagnosis prior to any treatment. Study results and limitations: Among clonotypes expanded in thyroid above 0.001, most were also found in blood.

The sample holds many counts of this clonotype. The antigen remains unidentified. Trimming removed 3 bases at V and 6 bases at J, with 11 bases between. This CDR3 has 13 residues. Germline lookup yields CDR1 LGHNA and CDR2 YNFKEQ. Amplification of TCR beta CDR3 regions used RNA as the template. The HTBI set primed first-round TCR CDR3 RT-PCR. TCRdb fed the multiplex PCR reads into MiXCR, producing one record per CDR3 protein. Of approximately 300,000 distinct CDR3 sequences in the sample, over 15% were seen once. The study excluded patients with uncontrolled infection, other autoimmune disease, pregnancy or lactation.

Source material: blood. The chain is built from TRBV4-2 and TRBJ1-1, with D possibly being TRBD1 (6 bases). The source is a woman aged 55-69 years with Graves' ophthalmopathy. The CDR3 is CASSHTGIAEAFF. The CDR3 DNA is TGTGCCAGCAGCCACACAGGGATCGCTGAAGCTTTCTTT.